In this sample, the clone carrying this TCR beta chain turned up a few times. Its target is unknown. Researchers took RNA transcripts and amplified the TCR beta CDR3 regions from them. The TCR CDR3 first-round RT-PCR relied on the HTBI primer set. TCRdb re-analysed the multiplex PCR reads in MiXCR, keeping a single row per CDR3 protein. The data hold about 400,000 distinct CDR3 sequences, with 13% observed a single time. The CDR3 extends over 16 amino acids. Germline CDR1 and CDR2: LGHDT and YNNKEL (reference sequence). The V end was cut by 4 bases, the J end by 3 bases, with 16 bases between. This entry is derived from a study of T cells in Graves' hyperthyroidism and ophthalmopathy. Study-level findings and limits: The blood repertoire included most of the expanded thyroid clonotypes above 0.001.

The receptor's source is a woman younger than 30 with Graves' hyperthyroidism. The sample taken for sequencing was blood. The chain couples TRBV3-1 to TRBJ1-3; D not resolved. CDR3 region: CASSPGDPSGGNTIYF. CDR3 DNA: TGTGCCAGCAGCCCCGGCGATCCTTCTGGTGGAAACACCATATATTTT.